These 29 T cell receptor beta chains were sequenced from one sample in a study of T cell responses to AZD1222 COVID-19 vaccine. Libraries were prepared by immunoSEQ multiplex PCR; TCRdb keeps only in-frame clonotypes and omits some of them. The table lists 110,000 to 150,000 clones, approximately 90% of them singletons, with more than 3% in the top ten. The sequencing used peripheral blood, collected on day 0 of AZD1222 vaccination. These receptors all come from an adult in good health.

This chain uses TRBV10-3 with TRBJ2-3; 10 nucleotides agree with TRBD2. CDR3 length: 13 amino acids. Per the germline V gene, CDR1 is ENHRY and CDR2 is SYGVKD. Losses at the gene ends were 8 bases for V and 2 bases for J; bases not matched to a gene: 1. The CDR3 DNA follows: TGTGCCATCGGACTAGCGGCCACAGATACGCAGTATTTT. Translation: CAIGLAATDTQYF.

The chain couples TRBV3-1 (or the pseudogene TRBV3-2) to TRBJ1-3; D is unresolved. This CDR3 has 12 amino acids. Trimming took off 2 bases at V and 4 bases at J, with 3 bases between the two ends. Germline CDR1 and CDR2: LGHDT and YNNKEL (reference sequence). CDR3 amino acids: CASSQPGNTIYF. The CDR3 region has the DNA TGTGCCAGCAGCCAACCGGGAAACACCATATATTTT.

The rearrangement uses TRBV28 and TRBJ1-2; 7 bases match TRBD1. V lost 3 bases to trimming and J lost 3 bases; unmatched junction nucleotides: 4. The germline gives CDR1 MDHEN, CDR2 SYDVKM. The CDR3 totals 14 residues. The CDR3 here is CASSFRDRYYGYTF. As DNA, the CDR3 is TGTGCCAGCAGTTTCAGGGACAGATACTATGGCTACACCTTC.

V and J are TRBV28 and TRBJ2-7; D uncertain. The germline V gene has CDR1 MDHEN and CDR2 SYDVKM. V was clipped by 5 bases and J by 3 bases, with 11 bases between them. The length of the CDR3 is 13 residues. CDR3 bases: TGTGCCAGCAGTATGGCCCTAGTCTACGAGCAGTACTTC. Protein: CASSMALVYEQYF.

This clone was detected once. The J gene is TRBJ2-7, the V gene TRBV5-1; 10 bases line up with TRBD2. The CDR3 consists of 15 residues. From germline, CDR1 is SGHRS and CDR2 YFSETQ. The V gene end was trimmed by 4 bases and the J gene end by 2 bases; junction bases not matched to a gene: 6. CDR3 protein: CASSLGLAQTYEQYF. In nucleotides, the CDR3 is TGCGCCAGCAGCCTGGGACTAGCGCAAACCTACGAGCAGTACTTC.

The chain couples TRBV5-1 to TRBJ2-3, with 8 bases that match TRBD1. The CDR3 is 14 amino acids. V lost 4 bases and J lost 6; bases outside the gene matches: 7. Per germline, CDR1 SGHRS and CDR2 YFSETQ. The CDR3 DNA reads as TGCGCCAGCAGCAGGACAGGGATGGGGGATACGCAGTATTTT. This codes for CASSRTGMGDTQYF.

The rearrangement links TRBV27 to TRBJ2-1; D unclear. Looked up from germline, CDR1 is MNHEY and CDR2 is SMNVEV (reference sequence). Trimming cost V 4 bases and J 6 bases, with 16 bases left between them. The CDR3 contains 15 residues. DNA for the CDR3: TGTGCCAGCAGTTATGGCGCCCTCCAAGCCAATGAGCAGTTCTTC. This codes for CASSYGALQANEQFF.

The rearrangement links TRBV2 to TRBJ2-1, with 7 bases matching TRBD2. The V and J ends lost 2 bases and 8 bases, in that order; junction bases with no gene match: 9. CDR3 size: 15 residues. In germline, CDR1 is SNHLY, CDR2 FYNNEI. The CDR3 spells CASSEFRAGSDEQFF. In DNA, the CDR3 is TGTGCCAGCAGTGAATTCCGAGCGGGAAGCGATGAGCAGTTCTTC.

The chain combines TRBV3-1 (or the pseudogene TRBV3-2) with TRBJ2-3; TRBD2 matches at 13 bases. The trim removed 8 bases at V and 0 bases at J, leaving 17 bases unmatched. This CDR3 is built from 20 residues. CDR1 is LGHDT and CDR2 is YNNKEL in the germline V gene (reference sequence). The chain's CDR3 is CASSSGTSGIGRSSTDTQYF. DNA of the CDR3: TGTGCCAGCTCTTCCGGGACTAGCGGGATTGGTCGCTCTAGCACAGATACGCAGTATTTT.

This sequence joins TRBV27 and TRBJ2-1, with 7 bases that match TRBD1. Germline lookup yields CDR1 MNHEY and CDR2 SMNVEV (reference sequence). CDR3 length: 13 amino acids. The V gene end was trimmed by 6 bases and the J gene end by 8 bases; junction bases not matched to a gene: 7. Here the CDR3 DNA reads TGTGCCAGCAGCCGAGACAGGGTCCATGAGCAGTTCTTC. This sequence encodes CASSRDRVHEQFF.

This rearrangement joins TRBV5-1 to TRBJ2-7; perhaps TRBD2 as D (6 bases). V was cut by 4 bases and J by 1 base, with 15 bases left in between. The CDR3 length is 15 residues. Germline loops: CDR1 SGHRS, CDR2 YFSETQ. CDR3 in DNA: TGCGCCAGCAGCCTCAGTGGGGACTCATCCTACGAGCAGTACTTC. Amino acid sequence: CASSLSGDSSYEQYF.

The chain combines TRBV7-2 with TRBJ1-2; D is unresolved. Germline loops: CDR1 SGHTA, CDR2 FQGNSA. The V and J ends lost 4 bases and 7 bases respectively, with 13 bases between them. The CDR3 contains 13 residues. The CDR3 reads CASSSAPRTGYTF. The CDR3 DNA sequence: TGTGCCAGCAGCTCCGCACCCCGGACTGGCTACACCTTC.

This chain uses TRBV6-5 with TRBJ1-2, with D perhaps matching TRBD1 (5 bases). V dropped 4 bases and J dropped 8 bases, with 8 bases sitting between them. CDR3 size: 11 residues. Germline V gene sequence: CDR1 MNHEY, CDR2 SVGAGI. CDR3 DNA sequence: TGTGCCAGCAGTTCTCGGGGGGGCTACACCTTC. Protein product: CASSSRGGYTF.

The V and J genes are TRBV24-1 and TRBJ1-2; a possible D gene is TRBD1 (6 bases). V lost 0 bases and J 4 bases, leaving 23 bases between the germline ends. This CDR3 is 19 amino acids long. CDR1 KGHDR and CDR2 SFDVKD come from the germline V gene. As DNA, the CDR3 is TGTGCCACCAGTGATTTGCCCACCACGGACAGAAAGTTGGTCTATGGCTACACCTTC. Translation gives CATSDLPTTDRKLVYGYTF.

V gene TRBV28 combines with J gene TRBJ1-6, with 8 nucleotides matching TRBD1. V lost 1 base, J lost 7 bases, and 6 bases stayed unmatched. The germline gives CDR1 MDHEN, CDR2 SYDVKM. The CDR3 loop spans 16 amino acids. Here the CDR3 DNA reads TGTGCCAGCAGTTTATTAGGCAGGGGGCAAAATTCACCCCTCCACTTT. It codes for CASSLLGRGQNSPLHF.

The gene calls are TRBV4-1 and TRBJ2-7; D remains unclear. The CDR3 covers 13 residues. Looked up from germline, CDR1 is MGHRA and CDR2 is YSYEKL. Trimming pared 3 bases from V and 7 bases from J, leaving 13 bases between. The CDR3 loop is CASSQAEPLEQYF. The CDR3 DNA reads TGCGCCAGCAGCCAGGCGGAACCGCTTGAGCAGTACTTC.

The gene calls are TRBV11-2 and TRBJ2-1; D possibly corresponds to TRBD2 (6 bases). The CDR3 length is 15 residues. V was trimmed by 3 bases and J by 0 bases, leaving 9 bases between them. Looked up from germline, CDR1 is SGHAT and CDR2 is FQNNGV. For the CDR3, the DNA is TGTGCCAGCAGCTTCCTAGCGCACTCCTACAATGAGCAGTTCTTC. This sequence encodes CASSFLAHSYNEQFF.

V is TRBV27 and J is TRBJ1-4, with 9 bases lining up with TRBD1. CDR1 and CDR2 (germline): MNHEY, SMNVEV (reference sequence). The CDR3 contains 15 residues. Unmatched junction bases numbered 6, after V lost 6 bases and J lost 4 bases. The CDR3 region has the DNA TGTGCCAGCAGGGTGGGACAGGGAAATAATGAAAAACTGTTTTTT. It translates to CASRVGQGNNEKLFF.

The gene calls are TRBV9 and TRBJ1-2, with D unclear. The CDR3 has 12 residues. V lost 2 bases and J lost 6, with 8 bases in between. Germline-derived CDR1 and CDR2 are SGDLS and YYNGEE. In DNA form, the CDR3 reads TGTGCCAGCAGCGTCGTCGCGGATGGCTACACCTTC. Translating gives CASSVVADGYTF.

The chain employs TRBV28 and TRBJ1-3; D is unclear. CDR1 is MDHEN and CDR2 is SYDVKM in the germline V gene. This CDR3 spans 14 amino acids. Trimming took off 8 bases at V and 0 bases at J, with 11 bases between the two ends. Here the CDR3 DNA reads TGTGCCAGCGTGGGTTCTTTCTCTGGAAACACCATATATTTT. This gives the protein CASVGSFSGNTIYF.

V and J are TRBV4-1 and TRBJ2-7, with no clear D. V gave up 3 bases and J gave up 3 bases, with 9 bases separating them. There are 13 residues in the CDR3. The germline V gene encodes CDR1 MGHRA and CDR2 YSYEKL. CDR3 sequence (DNA): TGCGCCAGCAGCCACCAAGTCGTCTACGAGCAGTACTTC. It translates to CASSHQVVYEQYF.

The CDR3 sequence: CASSLGFEQYF. In nucleotides, the CDR3 is TGTGCCAGCAGCCTAGGGTTCGAGCAGTACTTC. The V gene is TRBV3-1 (or the pseudogene TRBV3-2), the J gene TRBJ2-7; no clear D. The length of the CDR3 is 11 residues. V lost 4 bases and J lost 6, with 7 bases in between. Germline CDR1 is LGHDT and CDR2 is YNNKEL (reference sequence).

The genes are TRBV6-1 and TRBJ2-1; no reliable D call. CDR1 is MNHNS, CDR2 SASEGT, per germline. The CDR3 spans 16 residues. V dropped 2 bases and J dropped 2 bases, with 13 bases sitting between them. The CDR3 spells CASSESVLVAYNEQFF. In DNA form, the CDR3 reads TGTGCCAGCAGTGAATCGGTTCTAGTTGCCTACAATGAGCAGTTCTTC.

The V gene is TRBV19, the J gene TRBJ1-3; D is unresolved. CDR1 is LNHDA and CDR2 is SQIVND in the germline V gene (reference sequence). V gave up 7 bases and J gave up 10 bases, with 20 bases separating them. The CDR3 has 14 residues. Written as DNA, the CDR3 is TGTGCCAGTACCGCCTTAGGTGTCTCTGAGACCATATATTTT. It encodes CASTALGVSETIYF.

This chain uses TRBV12-5 with TRBJ2-1; 8 nucleotides match TRBD2. Per the germline V gene, CDR1 is LGHNT and CDR2 is FRNRAP. J was trimmed by 2 bases and V by 4 bases; bases with no gene match: 19. CDR3 length equals 20 residues. The CDR3 protein is CASGWKAGESTYFAYNEQFF. Written as DNA, the CDR3 is TGTGCTAGTGGTTGGAAAGCGGGAGAATCGACCTATTTTGCCTACAATGAGCAGTTCTTC.

This chain joins TRBV19 and TRBJ2-3; 10 bases fit TRBD2. The length of the CDR3 is 14 residues. V gave up 7 bases and J gave up 1 base; unmatched junction bases: 2. Germline V CDR1 and CDR2: LNHDA, SQIVND (reference sequence). As DNA, the CDR3 is TGTGCCAGTACCGGACTAGCGGGCACAGATACGCAGTATTTT. Translation gives CASTGLAGTDTQYF.

The V gene is TRBV9, the J gene TRBJ2-5; no firm D call. The CDR3 sequence is 14 residues long. V was pared by 0 bases and J by 4 bases, with 10 bases between. The germline V gene has CDR1 SGDLS and CDR2 YYNGEE. This CDR3 is CASSVDPPPETQYF. DNA of the CDR3: TGTGCCAGCAGCGTAGACCCTCCCCCAGAGACCCAGTACTTC.

The rearrangement joins TRBV13 to TRBJ1-1, with a tentative D call TRBD1 (5 bases). With 0 bases removed from V and 1 base from J, the gap between germline ends came to 9 bases. Germline CDR1 and CDR2: PRHDT and FYEKMQ (reference sequence). The CDR3 totals 15 residues. The DNA for the CDR3 is TGTGCCAGCAGCTTAGGAGGGGCCACGAACACTGAAGCTTTCTTT. The encoded protein is CASSLGGATNTEAFF.

The chain joins TRBV9 to TRBJ2-5, with D perhaps given as TRBD1 or TRBD2 (6 bases each). Germline V gene data show CDR1 as SGDLS and CDR2 as YYNGEE. V was shortened by 4 bases and J by 0 bases, with 16 bases between the two germline ends. The CDR3 sequence is 16 residues long. CDR3 coding DNA: TGTGCCAGCAGCCCCGGAGGGGGTCTTCACCAAGAGACCCAGTACTTC. Translation gives CASSPGGGLHQETQYF. Combining the CDR3 with reference TRBV9 and TRBJ2-5 gives the whole variable domain DSGVTQTPKHLITATGQRVTLRCSPRSGDLSVYWYQQSLDQGLQFLIQYYNGEERAKGNILERFSAQQFPDLHSELNLSSLELGDSALYFCASSPGGGLHQETQYFGPGTRLLVL.